This passage covers 2 T cell receptor beta chains from one sample sequenced in a study of blood T cell repertoires in COVID-19. Here immunoSEQ multiplex PCR was the method, and the copy in TCRdb shows in-frame clones only, minus some. The sample contains 150,000 to 200,000 clones, roughly 78% of which appear only once. The sample was peripheral blood. The source of these receptors is an elderly woman with active or convalescent COVID-19.

The chain is built from TRBV3-1 (or the pseudogene TRBV3-2) and TRBJ1-1, with D perhaps TRBD1 (5 bases). Germline CDR1 LGHDT, CDR2 YNNKEL (reference sequence). V was shortened by 3 bases and J by 0 bases, with 23 bases between the two germline ends. This CDR3 contains 19 residues. CDR3 sequence (DNA): TGTGCCAGCAGCCATAGGTCCAGTTTGGGGGGACGGATGAACACTGAAGCTTTCTTT. This sequence encodes CASSHRSSLGGRMNTEAFF.

The rearrangement uses TRBV27 and TRBJ1-5; D gene unclear. Trimming stripped 5 bases from V and 7 bases from J, with 15 bases between. The germline V gene has CDR1 MNHEY and CDR2 SMNVEV (reference sequence). The CDR3 is 14 residues long. CDR3: CASSVGPGRQPQHF. The CDR3 DNA follows: TGTGCCAGCAGTGTTGGGCCGGGGAGGCAGCCCCAGCATTTT.